Each of the 2 T cell receptor beta chains below was sequenced from the same sample in a study of response to subunit inactivated influenza vaccine. MiXCR, applied by TCRdb to the RT-PCR reads, yields one record per CDR3 protein. The sample carries approximately 700,000 distinct CDR3 sequences, about 15% recorded once. This material consisted of PBMCs from blood, taken 14 to 15 days before vaccination. These receptors all stem from a man between 45 and 60 years old who received an inactivated influenza vaccine.

This clonotype was recorded a few times. V gene TRBV28 combines with J gene TRBJ2-2; 7 bases line up with TRBD1. Trimming took 10 bases from V and 4 from J; bases not matched to a gene: 12. The CDR3 runs 15 residues. Germline loops: CDR1 MDHEN, CDR2 SYDVKM. CDR3 sequence: CATDKEGAGTGELFF. The CDR3 DNA sequence: TGTGCCACCGATAAAGAGGGGGCGGGCACCGGGGAGCTGTTTTTT.

The table lists this clonotype with many counts. V usage is TRBV10-3 and J usage is TRBJ2-7, with D unclear. CDR1 ENHRY and CDR2 SYGVKD come from the germline V gene. Trimming cost V 6 bases and J 0 bases, with 3 bases left between them. The CDR3 contains 11 residues. The CDR3 DNA sequence: TGTGCCATCAGCGACTCCTACGAGCAGTACTTC. Translation gives CAISDSYEQYF.